This TCR beta chain was captured by sequencing in a study of blood T cells in healthy people across ages. Primed by a sample-barcoded 5' primer and a J-beta primer mix, a second PCR proceeded for 7 to 11 cycles. TCRdb recomputed calls from the 5' RACE reads with MiXCR, one row per CDR3 protein. The sample lists roughly 1,500,000 distinct CDR3 sequences, approximately 32% occurring once. This clonotype was observed a handful of times. V lost 3 bases and J 0 bases, leaving 10 bases between the germline ends. The CDR3 extends over 15 amino acids. CDR1 and CDR2 (germline): MNHEY, SMNVEV (reference sequence).

The source of this sequence is a woman aged 25 to 39 in good health. The sample was blood. V and J are TRBV27 and TRBJ2-3; D might be TRBD1 (6 bases). CDR3 protein: CASSFRTASTDTQYF. CDR3 DNA: TGTGCCAGCAGTTTTCGGACAGCCAGCACAGATACGCAGTATTTT.